Listed below are T cell receptor beta chains from one sample, sequenced in a study of siplizumab effects on memory and regulatory T cells. Generated by immunoSEQ multiplex PCR, the TCRdb table keeps only in-frame clones and is missing some. This table has 95,000 to 130,000 clones, approximately 94% appearing once. Material for sequencing was non-Treg CD4+ T cells sorted from blood. The receptor set was obtained from a human donor in good health. The CDR3 runs from the conserved cysteine through the conserved F or W. A D gene is named only where the DNA matches it firmly. Rows give clone size only sometimes, using once, few, many, or a class for an expanded clone.

CDR3 DNA	CDR3 protein	CDR3 length	D gene	clone size	J gene	V gene
TGTGCCAGCAGCCTAGACAGAGATAGCAATCAGCCCCAGCATTTT	CASSLDRDSNQPQHF	15	.	.	TRBJ1-5	TRBV6-5
TGTGCCAGCAGCTTGGGTGGGACAGTTTACAATGAGCAGTTCTTC	CASSLGGTVYNEQFF	15	TRBD1	.	TRBJ2-1	TRBV5-8
TGTGCCAGCAGTGCCGCCTACGAGCAGTACTTC	CASSAAYEQYF	11	.	.	TRBJ2-7	TRBV6-6
TGTGCCAGCAGTGAACAGGGGGACAATCAGCCCCAGCATTTT	CASSEQGDNQPQHF	14	TRBD1	.	TRBJ1-5	TRBV6-1
TGTGCCAGCAGTGAAATGGGGGGGGGATACAATGAGCAGTTCTTC	CASSEMGGGYNEQFF	15	TRBD2	.	TRBJ2-1	TRBV6-1
TGTGCCAGTAGTATACAGGGGGCCCAGCCCCAGCATTTT	CASSIQGAQPQHF	13	TRBD1	.	TRBJ1-5	TRBV19
TGCGCCAGCAGCCAAGCCCCGGCTGGGGGGCCAACACGGAATGAGCAGTTCTTC	CASSQAPAGGPTRNEQFF	18	.	.	TRBJ2-1	TRBV4-1
TGTGCCAGCAGCGTGGATAACACTGAAGCTTTCTTT	CASSVDNTEAFF	12	.	.	TRBJ1-1	TRBV5-4
TGTGCCAGCAGCTTAGCTTCGACAGGGGGTATTGAAGCTTTCTTT	CASSLASTGGIEAFF	15	TRBD1	.	TRBJ1-1	TRBV7-8
TGTGCCAGCAGCTTAGGGGCTGGGTGGTACAATGAGCAGTTCTTC	CASSLGAGWYNEQFF	15	.	.	TRBJ2-1	TRBV13
TGTGCCAGCAGCCCCACAGGGGGAACAGATACGCAGTATTTT	CASSPTGGTDTQYF	14	TRBD1	.	TRBJ2-3	TRBV5-4
TGTGCCAGTAGGGGGACAGGGGTGGAGACCCAGTACTTC	CASRGTGVETQYF	13	TRBD1	once	TRBJ2-5	TRBV19
TGTGCCATCAGTTCAGACAGGGGAATGACTGAAGCTTTCTTT	CAISSDRGMTEAFF	14	TRBD1	.	TRBJ1-1	TRBV10-3
TGTGCCAGCAGCACCGGACAGCAAGAGACCCAGTACTTC	CASSTGQQETQYF	13	.	few	TRBJ2-5	TRBV11-3
TGTGCCATCAGTGACAGACAGGGGGCCGGGACTGAAGCTTTCTTT	CAISDRQGAGTEAFF	15	TRBD1	once	TRBJ1-1	TRBV10-3
TGTGCCAGCAGGGTGGCACAGCTCGCGAACACCGGGGAGCTGTTTTTT	CASRVAQLANTGELFF	16	.	once	TRBJ2-2	TRBV28
TGTGCCAGCAGCTCCGGACTAGCGGGGGGCCACGGGGAGCTGTTTTTT	CASSSGLAGGHGELFF	16	TRBD2	.	TRBJ2-2	TRBV7-9
TGTGCCAGCTCACGGCAGGATAGCAATCAGCCCCAGCATTTT	CASSRQDSNQPQHF	14	.	.	TRBJ1-5	TRBV18
TGTGCCAGCAGCGTAGGCGGAGGGGCTGAGACCCAGTACTTC	CASSVGGGAETQYF	14	.	once	TRBJ2-5	TRBV9
TGTGCCAGTAATCAGGGGACGGCCGGGCTGGGCGGAAAACTGTTTTTT	CASNQGTAGLGGKLFF	16	.	.	TRBJ1-4	TRBV19
TGTGCTAGTGGTTTGGGGGCCCCCGGGGGCAGGCCCCAGCATTTT	CASGLGAPGGRPQHF	15	.	.	TRBJ1-5	TRBV12-5
TGTGCCATCAGTGAACCCCCAGGCGGGGGGCACCAAGAGACCCAGTACTTC	CAISEPPGGGHQETQYF	17	TRBD2	.	TRBJ2-5	TRBV10-3
TGTGCCAGCAGTGACGAGGGGGCAACTAATGAAAAACTGTTTTTT	CASSDEGATNEKLFF	15	.	.	TRBJ1-4	TRBV2
TGTGCCAGCAAAAAGGACACCTTCACAGATACGCAGTATTTT	CASKKDTFTDTQYF	14	.	.	TRBJ2-3	TRBV7-9
TGTGCCACCAAGGCACCAGCTAACTATGGCTACACCTTC	CATKAPANYGYTF	13	.	.	TRBJ1-2	TRBV15
TGTGCCAGCAGCTCCCTCTTTAATGAGCAGTTCTTC	CASSSLFNEQFF	12	.	.	TRBJ2-1	TRBV11-2
TGTGCCAGCAGCTTTAGAGTGGACAAGTCAAATTCACCCCTCCACTTT	CASSFRVDKSNSPLHF	16	.	.	TRBJ1-6	TRBV7-9
TGTGCCAGCAGCTTAAACAGGAACACTGAAGCTTTCTTT	CASSLNRNTEAFF	13	.	.	TRBJ1-1	TRBV7-9
TGTGCCAGCAGCTATGTCACGCTTGCCGGGAAAACCCCTGGGGCCAACGTCCTGACTTTC	CASSYVTLAGKTPGANVLTF	20	.	once	TRBJ2-6	TRBV14
TGCGCCAGCAGCCGTCCCGGGACAGGGTTCGAGCAGTACTTC	CASSRPGTGFEQYF	14	TRBD1	.	TRBJ2-7	TRBV4-1
TGTGCCAGCAGCAGCCCCGGCGACCACGTCGTGGAGACCCAGTACTTC	CASSSPGDHVVETQYF	16	.	once	TRBJ2-5	TRBV5-6
TGTGCCAGCAGTGAATCACCCCTTGTGTTC	CASSESPLVF	10	.	.	TRBJ2-7	TRBV2
TGTGCCTGGAGTGCGGACAGGGGACGGTATGGCTACACCTTC	CAWSADRGRYGYTF	14	TRBD1	once	TRBJ1-2	TRBV30
TGTGCCAGCACCGTTGACGGTCCTGGGGCCAACGTCCTGACTTTC	CASTVDGPGANVLTF	15	.	.	TRBJ2-6	TRBV6-5
TGCGCCAGCAGCCACTCAACTTCCCGGGGCCCCGCCGAGCAGTACTTC	CASSHSTSRGPAEQYF	16	.	.	TRBJ2-7	TRBV4-1
TGTGCCAGCAGCACCCGTTCAGCCGCAGATACGCAGTATTTT	CASSTRSAADTQYF	14	.	once	TRBJ2-3	TRBV7-9
TGTGCCAGCAGCTTAATCCTCTCCCCATACAATGAGCAGTTCTTC	CASSLILSPYNEQFF	15	.	once	TRBJ2-1	TRBV7-6
TGCAGCGTTGCTAGCGGGAGGAGCTCCTACAATGAGCAGTTCTTC	CSVASGRSSYNEQFF	15	TRBD2	.	TRBJ2-1	TRBV29-1
TGTGCCAGAAGCTTTGGGAGCAATCAGCCCCAGCATTTT	CARSFGSNQPQHF	13	.	.	TRBJ1-5	TRBV5-3
TGTGCCAGCATCGACCTGGGGGACAATTCACCCCTCCACTTT	CASIDLGDNSPLHF	14	.	.	TRBJ1-6	TRBV6-6
TGCGCCAGCAGCTTGGCCGGGGTTGTTGGCTCACCCCTCCACTTT	CASSLAGVVGSPLHF	15	.	.	TRBJ1-6	TRBV5-1
TGTGCCAGCAGCTTGCTCCCGAGGGCTTCACCCCTCCACTTT	CASSLLPRASPLHF	14	.	.	TRBJ1-6	TRBV5-8
TGTGCCAGCAGTTATCGCGGGACAGGGGGCCACGAGCAGTACTTC	CASSYRGTGGHEQYF	15	TRBD1	.	TRBJ2-7	TRBV6-6
TGTGCCAGCAGTTTGGTTGGCAGCCCGAGCAATCAGCCCCAGCATTTT	CASSLVGSPSNQPQHF	16	.	.	TRBJ1-5	TRBV27
TGTGCCAGCAGAGGCAGGCAAAACGGCAATCAGCCCCAGCATTTT	CASRGRQNGNQPQHF	15	.	.	TRBJ1-5	TRBV6-6
TGTGCCAGCAGCTTAGTTACCATGGAGAACGCTTTCTTT	CASSLVTMENAFF	13	.	.	TRBJ1-1	TRBV7-9
TGTGCCAGCTCACCACCGAGCAGATCCGAAGAGACCCAGTACTTC	CASSPPSRSEETQYF	15	.	.	TRBJ2-5	TRBV18
TGTGCCAGCAGCGTGACAGGGGAGGCTGAGCAGTTCTTC	CASSVTGEAEQFF	13	TRBD1	few	TRBJ2-1	TRBV5-5